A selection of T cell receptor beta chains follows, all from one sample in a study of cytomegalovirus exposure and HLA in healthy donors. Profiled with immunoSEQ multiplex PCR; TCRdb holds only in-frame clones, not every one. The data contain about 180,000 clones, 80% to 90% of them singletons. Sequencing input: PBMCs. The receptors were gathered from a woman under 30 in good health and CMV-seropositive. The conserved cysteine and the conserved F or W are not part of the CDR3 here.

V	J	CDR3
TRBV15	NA	ATSEGAEYEQY
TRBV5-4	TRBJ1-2	ASSLEVGTGPPGYT
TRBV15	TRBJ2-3	ATSDRGTDTQY
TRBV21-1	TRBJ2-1	ASSAGGGTGEGNEQF
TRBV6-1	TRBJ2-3	ASSEAAGQGGTDTQY
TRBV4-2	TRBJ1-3	AGSLGTLYSGNTIY
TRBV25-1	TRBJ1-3	ASVGARARSGNTIY
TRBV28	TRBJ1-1	ASISEGVTF
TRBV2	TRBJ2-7	ASSGGLNSYEQY
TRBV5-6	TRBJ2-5	ASSPERGGSYGTWAQY
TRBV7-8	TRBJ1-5	ASSLSGTGNQPQH
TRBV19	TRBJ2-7	ASSVAGPSGGYGNEQY
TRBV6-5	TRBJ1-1	ASSYRGEAF
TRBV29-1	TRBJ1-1	SPTTVHSSEAF
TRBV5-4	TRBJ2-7	ASSQGWTEASEQY
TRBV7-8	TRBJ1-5	ASSLTASNQPQH
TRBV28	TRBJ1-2	ASHPQGSNYGYT
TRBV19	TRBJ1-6	ASSPEGGETPLH
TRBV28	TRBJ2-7	ASSLFQGTYEQY
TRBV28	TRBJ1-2	ASRKARGIGGYT
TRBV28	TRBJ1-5	ASSSGSGGDQPQH
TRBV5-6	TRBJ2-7	ASSLRGGGDSYEQY
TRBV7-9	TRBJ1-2	ASSSGTVSPRWGYT